This TCR beta chain was obtained from a study of control samples from healthy donors and cancer patients. The CDR3 length is 12 residues. Trimming removed 4 bases at V and 7 bases at J, with 8 bases between. Germline-derived CDR1 and CDR2 are SGHTA and FQGNSA. Sequencing used immunoSEQ multiplex PCR; TCRdb keeps in-frame clones, though not all of them. The sample records about 180,000 clones, 85% to 90% being singletons. This receptor was obtained from a woman aged 45-59 years in good health. Material: blood. The chain recombines TRBV7-2 with TRBJ2-1, with D perhaps matching TRBD2 (5 bases). The CDR3: CASSYRGNEQFF. Here the CDR3 DNA reads TGTGCCAGCAGCTACCGAGGGAATGAGCAGTTCTTC.